Listed here is a single T cell receptor (beta chain). This entry is derived from a study of blood T cell repertoires in COVID-19. Study-wide background: Sites across the United States, Italy and Spain contributed samples from acute and convalescent COVID-19. In each case, the material was cDNA or gDNA derived from T cells, B-cell-depleted T cells, or PBMCs.

In the original workflow: Reference gene primer amplification gave nucleated cell count estimates. The protocol was immunoSEQ multiplex PCR, while the TCRdb copy is restricted to in-frame clones and leaves out a portion. Clone size and the V and J calls come from that table; the DNA yielded D and trimming. The sample has about 11,000 clones; 80% to 90% are singletons. CDR1 and CDR2 (germline): ENHRY, SYGVKD. The CDR3 consists of 14 residues. Trimming removed 8 bases from V and 5 bases from J; junction bases left unmatched: 6. This chain joins TRBV10-3 and TRBJ2-5, with 12 bases matching TRBD2. The TCR originated in a human donor in a cohort sampled during active COVID-19. The material sequenced was peripheral blood. The CDR3: CAIGGLAGSETQYF. In DNA, the CDR3 is TGTGCCATCGGCGGACTAGCGGGGTCGGAGACCCAGTACTTC.